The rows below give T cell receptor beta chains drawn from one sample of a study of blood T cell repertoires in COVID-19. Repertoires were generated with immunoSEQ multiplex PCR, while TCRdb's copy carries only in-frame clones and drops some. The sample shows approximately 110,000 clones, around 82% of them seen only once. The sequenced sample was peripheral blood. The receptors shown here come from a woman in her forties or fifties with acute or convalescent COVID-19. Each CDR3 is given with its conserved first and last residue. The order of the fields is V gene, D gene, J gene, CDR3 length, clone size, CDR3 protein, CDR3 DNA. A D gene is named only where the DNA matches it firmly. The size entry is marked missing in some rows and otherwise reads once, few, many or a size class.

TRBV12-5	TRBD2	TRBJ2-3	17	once	CASGLVLSGGRSDTQYF	TGTGCTAGTGGTTTGGTACTGAGCGGGGGTAGGTCAGATACGCAGTATTTT
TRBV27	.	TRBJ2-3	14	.	CASSLVEGADTQYF	TGTGCCAGCAGTTTAGTTGAAGGGGCAGATACGCAGTATTTT
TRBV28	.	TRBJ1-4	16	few	CASSSIYETGNEKLFF	TGTGCCAGCAGTTCAATCTACGAAACAGGGAATGAAAAACTGTTTTTT
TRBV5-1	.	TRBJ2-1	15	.	CASSFEGVSNNEQFF	TGCGCCAGCAGCTTCGAGGGGGTTTCTAACAATGAGCAGTTCTTC
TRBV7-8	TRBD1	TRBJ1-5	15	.	CASSLKQGGNQPQHF	TGTGCCAGCAGCTTAAAACAGGGGGGCAATCAGCCCCAGCATTTT
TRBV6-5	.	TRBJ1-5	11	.	CASGEVIPQHF	TGTGCCAGCGGGGAGGTAATACCCCAGCATTTT
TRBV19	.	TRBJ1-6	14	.	CASSIGDTFSPLHF	TGTGCCAGTAGTATAGGTGACACTTTTTCACCCCTCCACTTT
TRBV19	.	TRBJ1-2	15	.	CATLIVAGLDYGYTF	TGTGCCACCCTTATAGTAGCAGGGTTGGACTATGGCTACACCTTC
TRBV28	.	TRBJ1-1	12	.	CASSLLGGEAFF	TGTGCCAGCAGTCTTCTAGGTGGTGAAGCTTTCTTT
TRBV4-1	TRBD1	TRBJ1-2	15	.	CASSQVGTANYGYTF	TGCGCCAGCAGCCAAGTTGGGACAGCTAACTATGGCTACACCTTC
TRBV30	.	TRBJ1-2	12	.	CAWSTHNYGYTF	TGTGCCTGGAGTACTCATAACTATGGCTACACCTTC
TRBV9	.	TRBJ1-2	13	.	CASSVRTGFGYTF	TGTGCCAGCAGCGTCCGTACAGGGTTTGGCTACACCTTC
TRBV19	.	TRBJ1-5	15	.	CASDPGAGSNQPQHF	TGTGCCAGCGACCCTGGGGCCGGGAGCAATCAGCCCCAGCATTTT
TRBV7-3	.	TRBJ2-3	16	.	CASSLTGTLSTDTQYF	TGTGCCAGCAGCTTAACCGGGACTTTGAGCACAGATACGCAGTATTTT
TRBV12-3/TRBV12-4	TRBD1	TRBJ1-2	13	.	CASSPGTGYGYTF	TGTGCCAGCAGCCCAGGGACAGGATATGGCTACACCTTC
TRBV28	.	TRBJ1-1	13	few	CASGRGWNTEAFF	TGTGCCAGCGGGAGGGGCTGGAACACTGAAGCTTTCTTT
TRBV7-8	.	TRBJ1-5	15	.	CASSSLGLQNQPQHF	TGTGCCAGCAGCTCACTGGGACTTCAGAATCAGCCCCAGCATTTT
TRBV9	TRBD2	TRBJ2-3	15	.	CASSAMQGGSDTQYF	TGTGCCAGCAGCGCCATGCAGGGAGGGAGCGATACGCAGTATTTT
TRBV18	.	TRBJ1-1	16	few	CASSIKEWQPRTEAFF	TGTGCCAGCTCAATTAAGGAGTGGCAGCCTAGGACTGAAGCTTTCTTT
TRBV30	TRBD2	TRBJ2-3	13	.	CVLAGVSTDTQYF	TGTGTCCTAGCGGGGGTTAGCACAGATACGCAGTATTTT
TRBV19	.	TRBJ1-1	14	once	CASSMGRVMTEAFF	TGTGCCAGTAGTATGGGCAGGGTCATGACTGAAGCTTTCTTT
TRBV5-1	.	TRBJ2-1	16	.	CASSLAVSSSYNEQFF	TGCGCCAGCAGCTTAGCGGTATCGAGCTCCTACAATGAGCAGTTCTTC
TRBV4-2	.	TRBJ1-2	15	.	CASSQGDPGDYGYTF	TGTGCCAGCAGCCAAGGGGACCCGGGGGACTATGGCTACACCTTC
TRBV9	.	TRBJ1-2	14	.	CASSVGKGKYGYTF	TGTGCCAGCAGCGTAGGAAAGGGGAAGTATGGCTACACCTTC
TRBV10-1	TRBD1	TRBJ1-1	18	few	CASSDFRTGGARYTEAFF	TGCGCCAGCAGCGACTTTAGGACAGGGGGCGCCCGATACACTGAAGCTTTCTTT
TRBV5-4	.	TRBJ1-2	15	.	CASTHTGDANYGYTF	TGTGCCAGCACCCATACGGGGGATGCTAACTATGGCTACACCTTC
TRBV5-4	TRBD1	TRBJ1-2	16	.	CASSLTTGGESVGYTF	TGTGCCAGCAGCCTTACCACAGGGGGGGAATCCGTTGGCTACACCTTC
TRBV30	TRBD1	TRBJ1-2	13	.	CAWSLGQGGGYTF	TGTGCCTGGAGTTTGGGACAGGGGGGTGGCTACACCTTC
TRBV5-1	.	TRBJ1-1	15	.	CASSNRGSVNTEAFF	TGCGCCAGCAGCAACCGAGGGTCGGTGAACACTGAAGCTTTCTTT
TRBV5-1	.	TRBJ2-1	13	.	CASSLYSVNEQFF	TGCGCCAGCAGCTTATACTCGGTCAATGAGCAGTTCTTC
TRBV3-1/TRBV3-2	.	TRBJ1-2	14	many	CASSPTGKSYGYTF	TGTGCCAGCAGCCCCACAGGGAAGAGCTATGGCTACACCTTC
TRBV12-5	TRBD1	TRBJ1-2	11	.	CASGSTGAYTF	TGTGCTAGTGGTTCGACAGGGGCTTACACCTTC
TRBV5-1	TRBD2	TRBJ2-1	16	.	CASSPSGAISYNEQFF	TGCGCCAGCAGTCCTAGCGGGGCGATCTCCTACAATGAGCAGTTCTTC
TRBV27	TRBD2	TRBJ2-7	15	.	CASSKLAARAYEQYF	TGTGCCAGCAGCAAGCTAGCGGCGCGAGCCTACGAGCAGTACTTC
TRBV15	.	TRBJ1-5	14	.	CATSRGGANQPQHF	TGTGCCACCAGCAGAGGAGGCGCTAATCAGCCCCAGCATTTT
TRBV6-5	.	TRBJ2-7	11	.	CASSHQAVEYF	TGTGCCAGCAGCCACCAGGCTGTTGAGTACTTC
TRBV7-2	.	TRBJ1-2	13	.	CANRQPTNYGYTF	TGTGCCAATCGACAGCCCACTAACTATGGCTACACCTTC
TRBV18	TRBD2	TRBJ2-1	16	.	CASSITPSGGADEQFF	TGTGCCAGCTCAATCACACCTAGCGGGGGGGCCGATGAGCAGTTCTTC
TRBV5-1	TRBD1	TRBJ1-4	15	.	CASSGQGMSNEKLFF	TGCGCCAGCAGCGGACAGGGGATGTCTAATGAAAAACTGTTTTTT
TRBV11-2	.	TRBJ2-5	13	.	CASSPGFKETQYF	TGTGCCAGCAGCCCCGGGTTCAAAGAGACCCAGTACTTC